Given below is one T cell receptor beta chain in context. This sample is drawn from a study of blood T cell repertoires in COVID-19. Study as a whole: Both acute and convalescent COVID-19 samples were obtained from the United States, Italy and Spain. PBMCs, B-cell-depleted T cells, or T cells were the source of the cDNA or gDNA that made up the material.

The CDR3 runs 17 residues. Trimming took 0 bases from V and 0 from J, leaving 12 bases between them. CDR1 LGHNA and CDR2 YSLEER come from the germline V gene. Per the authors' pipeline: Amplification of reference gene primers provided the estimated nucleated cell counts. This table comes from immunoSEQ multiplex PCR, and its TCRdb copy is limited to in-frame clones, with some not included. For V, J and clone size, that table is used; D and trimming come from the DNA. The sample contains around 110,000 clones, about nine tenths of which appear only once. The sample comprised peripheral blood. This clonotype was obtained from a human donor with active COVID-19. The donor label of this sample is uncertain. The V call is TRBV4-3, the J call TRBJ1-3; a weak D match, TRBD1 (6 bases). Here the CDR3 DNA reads TGCGCCAGCAGCCAAGATCCAGGGGAGTCCTCTGGAAACACCATATATTTT. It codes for CASSQDPGESSGNTIYF.